This TCR beta chain emerged from a study of PD-1 blockade in mismatch repair-deficient tumors (dated by TCRdb to 2015 to 2018). Looking at the study overall: Between late 2013 and 2016, 86 consecutive patients with about 11 mismatch repair-deficient cancer types, all previously treated and progressing, were enrolled in the trial. Tumor-associated T cell clones were tracked in the peripheral blood of patients responding to PD-1 blockade by deep sequencing of TCR CDR3 regions.

The library was built by means of the immunoSEQ multiplex PCR assay. Not all clones reach the TCRdb copy of this immuneACCESS table, which keeps in-frame sequences only. Checked studies attribute under half of the gap to unresolved V genes and leave the rest unexplained. Counted in this sample were roughly 130,000 clones; about nine tenths of them appeared once. The ten most abundant clones make up about an eighth of the sample. The research as a whole found: Rapid expansion after pembrolizumab followed by contraction, generally before radiologic responses, was shown by tumor-resident clones, which were often undetectable in blood before treatment.

A note on this clone: No antigen is known for it. No base quality information exists; no much larger clone differs at one position.

Mismatch repair deficiency was established in every enrolled patient by polymerase chain reaction or immunohistochemistry. TCR sequencing was performed for a few patients who responded to pembrolizumab therapy. Pembrolizumab PD-1 blockade was prospectively tested in advanced mismatch repair-deficient cancers, regardless of tissue of origin, in the phase II trial. Peripheral blood T cell samples were gathered serially, both before PD-1 blockade started and at multiple time points afterward. Blood sampling times were reported as weeks after the first pembrolizumab dose. CDR1 is given as SEHNR and CDR2 as FQNEAQ, both from the germline V gene (reference sequence). The germline ends are 11 bases apart after V is trimmed by 2 bases and J by 4 bases. The CDR3, from cysteine to phenylalanine, totals 15 residues. This entry keeps only the CDR3 DNA: 45 bases, framed from base 1.

The chain links TRBV7-9 with TRBJ2-2; no D gene call is confident. The TCR sequence derives from an adult with mismatch repair-deficient cancer. Sequences were derived from peripheral blood, sampled approximately 73 weeks after starting pembrolizumab. The nucleotide sequence reads TGTGCCAGCAGCTTAAGGCTAGTAAGCACCGGGGAGCTGTTTTTT. Its product reads: CASSLRLVSTGELFF.